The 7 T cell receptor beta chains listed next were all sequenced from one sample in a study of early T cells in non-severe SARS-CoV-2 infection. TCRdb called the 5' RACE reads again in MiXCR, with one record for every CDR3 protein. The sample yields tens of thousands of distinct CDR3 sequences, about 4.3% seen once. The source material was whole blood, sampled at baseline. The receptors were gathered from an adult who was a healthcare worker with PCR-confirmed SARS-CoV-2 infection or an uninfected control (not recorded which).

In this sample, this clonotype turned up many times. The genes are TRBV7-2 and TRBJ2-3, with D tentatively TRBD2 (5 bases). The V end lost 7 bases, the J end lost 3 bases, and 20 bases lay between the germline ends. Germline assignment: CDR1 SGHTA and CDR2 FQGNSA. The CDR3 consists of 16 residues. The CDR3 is CASTYQGGRVTDTQYF. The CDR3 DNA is TGTGCCAGCACCTACCAAGGAGGCCGGGTAACAGATACGCAGTATTTT.

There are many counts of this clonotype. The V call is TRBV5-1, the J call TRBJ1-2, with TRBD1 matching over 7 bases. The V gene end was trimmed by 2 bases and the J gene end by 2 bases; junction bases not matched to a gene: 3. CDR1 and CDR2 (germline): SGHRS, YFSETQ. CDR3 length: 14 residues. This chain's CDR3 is CASSFTGANYGYTF. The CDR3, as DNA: TGCGCCAGCAGCTTCACAGGGGCGAACTATGGCTACACCTTC.

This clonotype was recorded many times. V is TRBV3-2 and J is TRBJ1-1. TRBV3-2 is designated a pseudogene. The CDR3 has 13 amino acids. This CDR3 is CASSQREGTEAFF. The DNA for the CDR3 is TGTGCCAGCAGCCAACGAGAGGGCACTGAAGCTTTCTTT.

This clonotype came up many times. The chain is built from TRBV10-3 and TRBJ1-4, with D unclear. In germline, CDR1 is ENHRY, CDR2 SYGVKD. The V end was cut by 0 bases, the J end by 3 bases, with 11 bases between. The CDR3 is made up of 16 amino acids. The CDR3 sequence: CAISESTAGPNEKLFF. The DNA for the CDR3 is TGTGCCATCAGTGAGTCGACGGCCGGCCCTAATGAAAAACTGTTTTTT.

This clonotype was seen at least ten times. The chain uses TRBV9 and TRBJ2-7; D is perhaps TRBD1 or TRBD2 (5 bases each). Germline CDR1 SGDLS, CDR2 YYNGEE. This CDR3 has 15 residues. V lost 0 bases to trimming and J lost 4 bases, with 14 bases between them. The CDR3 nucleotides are TGTGCCAGCAGCGTAGTGGCAGGGAGTCGGTACGAGCAGTACTTC. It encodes CASSVVAGSRYEQYF. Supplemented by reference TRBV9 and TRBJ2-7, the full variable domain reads DSGVTQTPKHLITATGQRVTLRCSPRSGDLSVYWYQQSLDQGLQFLIQYYNGEERAKGNILERFSAQQFPDLHSELNLSSLELGDSALYFCASSVVAGSRYEQYFGPGTRLTVT.

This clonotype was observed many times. Here the CDR3 DNA reads TGTGCCACCAGCAGAGCACTAGGGAGTGATTCCTACAATGAGCAGTTCTTC. Translating it yields CATSRALGSDSYNEQFF. The J gene is TRBJ2-1, the V gene TRBV15; D is perhaps TRBD2 (5 bases). Trimming removed 1 base from V and 1 base from J, with 14 bases in between. The CDR3 loop spans 17 amino acids. Germline CDR1 LNHNV, CDR2 YYDKDF (reference sequence). Looking up the rest from reference TRBV15 and TRBJ2-1 gives the full variable domain: DAMVIQNPRYQVTQFGKPVTLSCSQTLNHNVMYWYQQKSSQAPKLLFHYYDKDFNNEADTPDNFQSRRPNTSFCFLDIRSPGLGDTAMYLCATSRALGSDSYNEQFFGPGTRLTVL.

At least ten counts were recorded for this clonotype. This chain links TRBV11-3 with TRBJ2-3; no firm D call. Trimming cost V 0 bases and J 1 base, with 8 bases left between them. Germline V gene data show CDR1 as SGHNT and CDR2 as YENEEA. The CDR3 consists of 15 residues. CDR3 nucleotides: TGTGCCAGCAGCTTAGATCGGATAGGCACAGATACGCAGTATTTT. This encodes CASSLDRIGTDTQYF.